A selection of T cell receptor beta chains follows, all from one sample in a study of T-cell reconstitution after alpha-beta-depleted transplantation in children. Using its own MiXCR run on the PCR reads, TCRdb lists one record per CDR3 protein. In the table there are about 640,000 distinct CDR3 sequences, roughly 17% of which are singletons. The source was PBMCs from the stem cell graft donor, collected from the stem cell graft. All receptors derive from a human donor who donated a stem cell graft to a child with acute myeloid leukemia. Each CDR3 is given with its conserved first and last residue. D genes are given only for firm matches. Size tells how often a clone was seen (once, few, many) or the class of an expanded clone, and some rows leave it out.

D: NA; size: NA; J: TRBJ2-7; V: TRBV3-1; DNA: TGTGCCTCAAGCGTGACAGCGACCTACGAGCAGTACTTC; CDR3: CASSVTATYEQYF
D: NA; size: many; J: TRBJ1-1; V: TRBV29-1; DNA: TGCAGCGTCGAAGGGGGGGAAAGGAACACTGAAGCTTTCTTT; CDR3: CSVEGGERNTEAFF
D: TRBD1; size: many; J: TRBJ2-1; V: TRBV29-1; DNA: TGCAGCGTTGAAGCCGGGACAGGGGCGGGAAATGAGCAGTTCTTC; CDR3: CSVEAGTGAGNEQFF
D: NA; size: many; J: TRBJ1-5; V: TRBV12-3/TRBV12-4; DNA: TGTGCCAGCTCGTTACAGGGATTTCAGCCCCAGCATTTT; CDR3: CASSLQGFQPQHF
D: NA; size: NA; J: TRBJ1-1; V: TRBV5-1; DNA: TGCGCCAGCAGACTAGGGGGGTACACTGAAGCTTTCTTT; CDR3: CASRLGGYTEAFF
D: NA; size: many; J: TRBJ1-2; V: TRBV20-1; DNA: TGCAGTGCTAGAGGACAGGAAAGTCTTGGCTACACCTTC; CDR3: CSARGQESLGYTF
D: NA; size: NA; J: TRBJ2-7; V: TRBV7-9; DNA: TGTGCCAGCAGCTACCCCAGTGAGATACCCTACGAGCAGTACTTC; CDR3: CASSYPSEIPYEQYF
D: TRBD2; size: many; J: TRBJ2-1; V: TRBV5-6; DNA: TGTGCCAGCACCCCGCGGGGGACTTCCAATGAGCAGTTCTTC; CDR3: CASTPRGTSNEQFF
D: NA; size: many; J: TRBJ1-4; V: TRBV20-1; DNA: TGCAGTGCTTCGACAGGCTCTAATGAAAAACTGTTTTTT; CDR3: CSASTGSNEKLFF
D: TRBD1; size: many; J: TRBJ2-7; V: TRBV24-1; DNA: TGTGCCACCAGTGACCCCGGGACAGGGGGCTCCTACGAGCAGTACTTC; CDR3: CATSDPGTGGSYEQYF
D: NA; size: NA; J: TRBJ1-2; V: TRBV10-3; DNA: TGTGCCATCAGTGAGGAGAATATGGGCTACGGCTACACCTTC; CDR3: CAISEENMGYGYTF
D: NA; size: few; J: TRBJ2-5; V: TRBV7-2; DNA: TGTGCCAGCAGCTTAGCGGGGGTTCGGGAGACCCAGTACTTC; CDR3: CASSLAGVRETQYF
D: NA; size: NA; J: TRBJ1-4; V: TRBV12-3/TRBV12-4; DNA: TGTGCCAGCAGGTCCGGGACGTTTTTTGAAAAACTGTTTTTT; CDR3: CASRSGTFFEKLFF
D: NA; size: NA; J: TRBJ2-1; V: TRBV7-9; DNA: TGTGCCAGCAGCTCGCCCCGGACCCACAATGAGCAGTTCTTC; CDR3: CASSSPRTHNEQFF
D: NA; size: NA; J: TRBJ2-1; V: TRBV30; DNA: TGTGCCTGGAGGGGAGTCAAGCAGTTCTTC; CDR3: CAWRGVKQFF
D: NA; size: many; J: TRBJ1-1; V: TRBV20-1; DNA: TGCAGTGCCCGCTCGGGAGAGGACACTGAAGCTTTCTTT; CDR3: CSARSGEDTEAFF
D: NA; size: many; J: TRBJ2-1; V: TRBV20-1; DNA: TGCAGTGCTAGGGTCCCCGGGAACTACAATGAGCAGTTCTTC; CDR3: CSARVPGNYNEQFF
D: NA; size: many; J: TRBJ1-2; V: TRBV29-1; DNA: TGCAGCGTGGAGGAGGCGGGAGGCTACACCTTC; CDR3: CSVEEAGGYTF
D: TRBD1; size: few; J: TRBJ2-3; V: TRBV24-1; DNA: TGTGCCACCAGTGAGGGGGGGACAGGGACTTTCGGTACGCAGTATTTT; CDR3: CATSEGGTGTFGTQYF
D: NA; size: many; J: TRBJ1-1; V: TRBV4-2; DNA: TGTGCCAGCAGCCAAGAGGTGAACACTGAAGCTTTCTTT; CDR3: CASSQEVNTEAFF
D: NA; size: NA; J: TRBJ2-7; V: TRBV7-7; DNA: TGTGCCAGCAGCCCCCAGGCAGGGGACTACGAGCAGTACTTC; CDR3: CASSPQAGDYEQYF
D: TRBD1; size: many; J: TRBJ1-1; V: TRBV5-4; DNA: TGTGCCAGCAGCTGGGGACAGGGAGGAACTGAAGCTTTCTTT; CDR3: CASSWGQGGTEAFF
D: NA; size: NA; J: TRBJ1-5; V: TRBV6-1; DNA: TGTGCCAGCAGCTCAGAACCCAGGGGTCAGCCCCAGCATTTT; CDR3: CASSSEPRGQPQHF
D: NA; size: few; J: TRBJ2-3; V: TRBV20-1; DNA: TGCAGTGCTAGTCCTAGCCGCCCCACAGATACGCAGTATTTT; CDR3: CSASPSRPTDTQYF
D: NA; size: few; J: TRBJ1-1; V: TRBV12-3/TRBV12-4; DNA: TGTGCCAGCAGTTATCTGACATTGAACACTGAAGCTTTCTTT; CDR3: CASSYLTLNTEAFF
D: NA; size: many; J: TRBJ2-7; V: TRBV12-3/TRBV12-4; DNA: TGTGCCAGCAGTTTTGAGGCGGGGACGGACTCCTACGAGCAGTACTTC; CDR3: CASSFEAGTDSYEQYF
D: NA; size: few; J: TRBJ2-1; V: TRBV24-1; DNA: TGTGCCACCAGTGATCCCCGGGGCAGGGATGAGCAGTTCTTC; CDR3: CATSDPRGRDEQFF
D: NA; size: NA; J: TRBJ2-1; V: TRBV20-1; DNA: TGCAGTGCTAGAAGCCCGGACAGAAACCCCTACAATGAGCAGTTCTTC; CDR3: CSARSPDRNPYNEQFF